The sequence of this T cell receptor beta chain was determined in a study of blood T cell repertoires in COVID-19. CDR1 SGHNT and CDR2 YENEEA come from the germline V gene. The ends lost 5 bases at V and 1 base at J; junction bases unmatched: 6. The CDR3 runs to 16 residues. As concerns this clone: The sample has other DNA sequences that encode this CDR3 too.

Sequenced by immunoSEQ multiplex PCR; TCRdb stores in-frame clones only, minus some. The repertoire has some 150,000 clones, about nine tenths of them found once; the top ten carry around 1.6%. The receptor was derived from a human donor in a cohort sampled during active COVID-19. The sample was peripheral blood. The chain links TRBV11-3 to TRBJ2-3; 10 bases are shared with TRBD2. The DNA for the CDR3 is TGTGCCAGCAGCCCTGGCCTAGCGGGAGGCACAGATACGCAGTATTTT. This gives the protein CASSPGLAGGTDTQYF.